Described below is a single TCR beta chain sequence and its context. The sample comes from a study of sequential checkpoint blockade in melanoma. As for the study in general: Arm A got nivolumab then ipilimumab; arm B the reverse, 1:1.

This CDR3 contains 15 residues. Germline CDR1 and CDR2: SGHVS and FQNEAQ. V lost 4 bases, J lost 2 bases, and 14 bases lay in between. The protocol was immunoSEQ multiplex PCR, while the TCRdb copy is restricted to in-frame clones and leaves out a portion. Of about 17,000 clones in the sample, roughly three quarters were seen once. Noted treatment: randomized to nivolumab then ipilimumab (arm A) or the reverse (arm B). PBMC sorting kept live CD3+CD8+ cells without CD19 or CD56. The source is a human donor with melanoma. V is TRBV7-8 and J is TRBJ2-5, with D possibly matching TRBD1 (8 bases). The sample was CD8+ T cells sorted from blood (inferred from file names), taken from a patient given nivolumab and ipilimumab in sequence. The CDR3, as DNA: TGTGCCAGCAGCTCCAGGGGGCGGGGGCAAGAGACCCAGTACTTC. As protein: CASSSRGRGQETQYF.